One and the same sample provided the 22 T cell receptor beta chains below, sequenced in a study of human CD8 memory T cell subsets. UMI-labeled 5' RACE was the method by which TCR beta libraries were made. TCRdb reprocessed the 5' RACE reads; each CDR3 protein has one entry and no DNA is given. Its listing shows fewer than 15,000 distinct CDR3 sequences. Material for sequencing was CD8+ T cells from PBMCs. These receptors were collected from a human donor in good health.

The genes are TRBV12-3 or TRBV12-4 and TRBJ2-1; TCRdb gives TRBD2 as the D gene, but with no DNA this cannot be confirmed. The CDR3 is 15 residues long. The CDR3 spells CASSRPSSGGNEQFF.

The V call is TRBV4-2, the J call TRBJ2-7; as DNA is missing, the TRBD2 call by TCRdb cannot be tested. This CDR3 contains 14 residues. Germline-derived CDR1 and CDR2 are LGHNA and YNFKEQ. CDR3 sequence reads: CASSLGLDSYEQYF.

By frequency, this clonotype is large. The V and J genes are TRBV11-3 and TRBJ2-1; the TCRdb call, TRBD1, lacks DNA for checking. The germline gives CDR1 SGHNT, CDR2 YENEEA. This CDR3 spans 15 amino acids. The CDR3 here is CASSSGPQIGNEQFF.

The J gene is TRBJ2-2, the V gene TRBV6-2 or TRBV6-3; the TRBD1 assignment by TCRdb is unverifiable without DNA. Germline CDR1 reads MNHEY; CDR2 reads SVGEGT. This CDR3 is built from 16 residues. CDR3 region: CASSPAGERGTGELFF.

The chain is built from TRBV6-5 and TRBJ2-1; TCRdb's D gene call, TRBD2, goes unchecked for lack of DNA. The CDR3 has 16 amino acids. Looked up from germline, CDR1 is MNHEY and CDR2 is SVGAGI. Here the CDR3 reads CASSYHRLADYNEQFF.

The rearrangement joins TRBV7-2 to TRBJ2-7; TCRdb's assignment of TRBD2 cannot be checked, as there is no DNA. The CDR3 runs 13 residues. Germline V gene lookup returns CDR1 SGHTA and CDR2 FQGNSA. The CDR3 spells CASSWGTSYEQYF.

This chain links TRBV28 with TRBJ2-1; no DNA is available, so the TRBD2 call from TCRdb remains unchecked. Germline V gene data show CDR1 as MDHEN and CDR2 as SYDVKM. CDR3 length: 17 amino acids. CDR3 region: CASSPNPTSGRGNEQFF.

Its frequency marks this clonotype as medium-sized (0.01 to 0.1%). The rearrangement joins TRBV27 to TRBJ2-1; TCRdb returns TRBD2, unconfirmable since there is no DNA. Germline V CDR1 and CDR2: MNHEY, SMNVEV (reference sequence). There are 12 residues in the CDR3. The CDR3 loop is CASRRASREQFF.

The chain employs TRBV6-2 or TRBV6-3 and TRBJ1-1; TCRdb reports TRBD1, a call that lacks DNA to check it against. The length of the CDR3 is 16 residues. CDR1 is MNHEY and CDR2 is SVGEGT in the germline V gene. CDR3 loop: CATHPTGNLGSTEAFF.

The chain links TRBV15 to TRBJ1-5; the TCRdb call, TRBD1, lacks DNA for checking. In germline, CDR1 is LNHNV, CDR2 YYDKDF (reference sequence). CDR3 length: 18 residues. CDR3 amino acids: CATSRDSGTGDGVKPQHF.

The chain joins TRBV7-9 to TRBJ2-5. The CDR3 extends over 14 amino acids. CDR1 and CDR2 from the germline V gene are SEHNR and FQNEAQ (reference sequence). The CDR3 is CASSLETLQETQYF. Using reference TRBV7-9 and TRBJ2-5 for the parts outside the CDR3, the full variable domain is DTGVSQNPRHKITKRGQNVTFRCDPISEHNRLYWYRQTLGQGPEFLTYFQNEAQLEKSRLLSDRFSAERPKGSFSTLEIQRTEQGDSAMYLCASSLETLQETQYFGPGTRLLVL.

The V call is TRBV3-1, the J call TRBJ1-5; no DNA is available, so the TRBD1 call from TCRdb remains unchecked. Germline lookup yields CDR1 LGHDT and CDR2 YNNKEL (reference sequence). The CDR3 spans 16 residues. The CDR3: CASSQGSGGHNQPQHF.

The chain joins TRBV20-1 to TRBJ1-1; the D call of TRBD1 rests on TCRdb alone, since no DNA is present to check it. The CDR3 runs to 14 residues. Germline V gene sequence: CDR1 DFQATT, CDR2 SNEGSKA (reference sequence). This chain's CDR3 is CSARGRQVLTEAFF.

The chain couples TRBV14 to TRBJ2-2; the TCRdb D gene call, TRBD1, has no DNA to confirm it. This CDR3 spans 16 amino acids. Germline values: CDR1 SGHDN, CDR2 FVKESK. The CDR3 loop is CASSQVGGTNTGELFF.

Considering frequency, this clonotype is large (0.1 to 1%). The gene calls are TRBV4-1 and TRBJ2-5. This CDR3 spans 13 amino acids. Germline V gives CDR1 MGHRA, CDR2 YSYEKL. The CDR3 sequence is CASSVDLQETQYF.

Considering frequency, this clonotype is medium-sized. The V call is TRBV28, the J call TRBJ2-7; TCRdb outputs TRBD2, but without DNA this stays unchecked. The CDR3 is made up of 16 amino acids. The germline V gene encodes CDR1 MDHEN and CDR2 SYDVKM. The chain's CDR3 is CASSFPGTSGPYEQYF.

This chain joins TRBV6-6 and TRBJ2-4. Germline V lookup: CDR1 MNHNY, CDR2 SVGAGI (reference sequence). This CDR3 has 20 amino acids. CDR3 residues: CASSYSIGVKVSGAKNIQYF.

Measured by frequency, this clonotype is medium-sized. This chain joins TRBV28 and TRBJ2-3. The CDR3 consists of 13 residues. Germline-derived CDR1 and CDR2 are MDHEN and SYDVKM. CDR3 sequence: CASSALTGDTQYF. Looking up the rest from reference TRBV28 and TRBJ2-3 gives the full variable domain: DVKVTQSSRYLVKRTGEKVFLECVQDMDHENMFWYRQDPGLGLRLIYFSYDVKMKEKGDIPEGYSVSREKKERFSLILESASTNQTSMYLCASSALTGDTQYFGPGTRLTVL.

The chain recombines TRBV7-2 with TRBJ2-5; absent DNA, TCRdb's TRBD2 call cannot be checked. The CDR3 is 15 residues long. Germline V gene sequence: CDR1 SGHTA, CDR2 FQGNSA. The CDR3 protein is CASSLAGGRIETQYF.

J is TRBJ2-2 and V is TRBV7-6; TCRdb indicates TRBD2, and absent DNA this call remains unverified. The CDR3 loop spans 16 amino acids. Per the germline V gene, CDR1 is SGHVS and CDR2 is FNYEAQ. The CDR3 sequence: CASSPPAGGPERELFF.

The chain links TRBV12-3 or TRBV12-4 to TRBJ2-1; the TCRdb call, TRBD2, lacks DNA for checking. The CDR3 has 15 amino acids. CDR3 sequence: CASTDSSSSYNEQFF.

The V and J genes are TRBV4-3 and TRBJ2-1; the TCRdb D gene call, TRBD2, has no DNA to confirm it. Germline V gene lookup returns CDR1 LGHNA and CDR2 YSLEER. This CDR3 has 16 amino acids. The chain's CDR3 is CASSQDGLANYNEQFF.